This TCR beta chain was identified during a study of blood T cells in healthy people across ages. Study-level background: Roughly one uniquely barcoded beta molecule per two T cells was captured.

Primed by a sample-barcoded 5' primer and a J-beta primer mix, a second PCR proceeded for about 7 to 11 cycles. A tag from a template-switch adaptor with 12 random nucleotides marked each cDNA molecule. TCRdb reprocessed the 5' RACE reads via MiXCR and lists one record per CDR3 protein. This table has approximately 790,000 distinct CDR3 sequences, around 62% appearing once. General study results and limits: Diversity was higher, and naive CD4+ cells more numerous, in long-lived donors than in aged donors.

Donors were systemically healthy Caucasian individuals from Russia aged about 6 to 90 years. As concerns this clonotype: Its antigen is still unknown.

This CDR3 has 18 amino acids. Germline V lookup: CDR1 MNHNS, CDR2 SASEGT. Trimming stripped 6 bases from V and 4 bases from J, with 22 bases between. The sample comprised blood. The chain links TRBV6-1 to TRBJ1-6, with D unresolved. This clonotype was sampled from a man aged 25-40 years in good health. DNA for the CDR3: TGTGCCAGCAGACAACCCCCATGGTCCGGGAGGTATAATTCACCCCTCCACTTT. The encoded protein is CASRQPPWSGRYNSPLHF.